This TCR beta chain derives from a study of OX40 agonist ivuxolimab in advanced cancers. Background on the whole study: Ivuxolimab was a fully human IgG2 agonistic monoclonal antibody targeting the costimulatory receptor OX40 (CD134). Patients were allowed to have had prior anti-PD-1, anti-PD-L1 or anti-CTLA-4 therapy, and 40% of the dose-escalation patients had been treated with checkpoint inhibitors. Intravenous ivuxolimab was administered to patients every 2 weeks at six dose levels: 0.01, 0.1, 0.3, 1.5, 3 and 10 mg/kg. Among the approximately 50 dose-escalation patients, around 19 had hepatocellular carcinoma, 15 or so melanoma, 9 renal cell carcinoma and 9 head and neck cancer. Peripheral TCRbeta sequencing was intended to test whether TCR sequence diversity was altered and clonal T-cell expansion was caused by ivuxolimab. In the dose-escalation cohort, roughly 80% of patients were male, and the mean age was approximately 55 years, with a range of about 23 to 85. The paper covers the monotherapy dose-escalation part of the phase I ivuxolimab trial, which included N ≈ 54 patients. Partial responses occurred in three dose-escalation patients: two with cutaneous melanoma and one with hepatocellular carcinoma.

From the cysteine through the phenylalanine, the CDR3 covers 16 amino acids. Of all the DNA, just the CDR3 is kept, 48 bases in frame from base 1. The germline V gene gives CDR1 as SGHDT and CDR2 as YYEEEE. Unmatched junction bases come to 11, with V trimmed by 3 bases and J by 4 bases. Genomic DNA was extracted from sorted cells for sequencing of the TCRbeta CDR3 region. TCRbeta CDR3 regions were sequenced using the immunoSEQ Assay. TCRdb holds this immuneACCESS table with in-frame rearrangements only. Some clones are missing; in checked studies, unresolved V genes explain under half, and the rest has no known cause. The sample table contains about 62,000 clones; only one count was recorded for approximately 90% of them. The ten largest clones represent 9.5% to 15% of the sample. On this clone: The antigen it recognizes is unknown. No base qualities exist here, and no much larger clone lies one base off it.

Patients with a history of autoimmune disease or receiving systemic immunosuppression were excluded from the trial. In every dose cohort, peripheral blood was drawn for TCR sequencing at baseline, cycle 4 day 1, and cycle 7 day 1. Samples were obtained from an open-label, multicenter, first-in-human phase I dose-escalation trial of ivuxolimab. Adults with locally advanced or metastatic head and neck squamous cell, hepatocellular, melanoma or renal cell carcinoma were enrolled in the trial. CD4+ and CD8+ T cells were sorted separately from peripheral blood before TCR sequencing. General study outcomes and caveats: Partial responders in the 0.1-3.0 mg/kg groups had among the lowest normalized peripheral clonal expansion, especially among CD8+ T cells. At doses of 0.1 to 3.0 mg/kg, clonal expansion of both CD4+ and CD8+ blood T cells was observed from baseline to week 6. Antigen specificity was not determined for the clonally expanded peripheral T cells. After ivuxolimab, expanded clones were on average more numerous among CD8+ T cells than among CD4+ T cells. Low levels of normalized T-cell clonal expansion were also seen in some patients who did not respond.

The receptor comes from an adult with an advanced solid tumor such as melanoma, head and neck, liver or kidney cancer. The sequenced sample was CD4+ or CD8+ T cells sorted from blood, obtained in a trial of the OX40 agonist ivuxolimab. This sequence uses TRBV5-6 and TRBJ2-5; TRBD2 fits 8 bases in the junction. Read as DNA, the sequence is TGTGCCAGCAGCTCCCTGCGGGGGGCTTCAGCAGAGACCCAGTACTTC. It codes for CASSSLRGASAETQYF.